This T cell receptor (beta chain) was observed in a study of response to subunit inactivated influenza vaccine. TCRdb passed the RT-PCR reads through MiXCR, listing each CDR3 protein once. The data show 500,000 to 600,000 distinct CDR3 sequences, around 13% seen once. Overall study results and limits: Authors suggested each seasonal influenza vaccination recruits few new T cells.

Germline loops: CDR1 KGHSH, CDR2 LQKENI. The CDR3 has 15 amino acids. V was clipped by 3 bases and J by 0 bases, with 11 bases between them. As for this clonotype: Its target is unknown.

This chain uses TRBV18 with TRBJ2-5; D is unresolved. This receptor was taken from a man aged 50-60 years who received an inactivated influenza vaccine. The material was PBMCs from blood, obtained roughly 12 days after vaccination. The CDR3 spells CASSPDSSNQETQYF. In DNA, the CDR3 is TGTGCCAGCTCACCGGATAGCAGCAACCAAGAGACCCAGTACTTC.